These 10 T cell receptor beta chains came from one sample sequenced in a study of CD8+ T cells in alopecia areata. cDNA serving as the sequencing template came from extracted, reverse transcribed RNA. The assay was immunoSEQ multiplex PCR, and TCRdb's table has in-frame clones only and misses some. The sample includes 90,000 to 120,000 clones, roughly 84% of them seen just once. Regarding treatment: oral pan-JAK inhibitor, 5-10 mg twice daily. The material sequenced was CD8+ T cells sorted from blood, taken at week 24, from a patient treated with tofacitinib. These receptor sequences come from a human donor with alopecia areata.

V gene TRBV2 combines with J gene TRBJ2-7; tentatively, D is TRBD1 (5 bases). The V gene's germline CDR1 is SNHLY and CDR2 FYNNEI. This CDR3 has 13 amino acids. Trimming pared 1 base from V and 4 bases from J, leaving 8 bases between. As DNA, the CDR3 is TGTGCCAGCAGTGAAGAGGGGTGGTACGAGCAGTACTTC. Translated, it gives CASSEEGWYEQYF.

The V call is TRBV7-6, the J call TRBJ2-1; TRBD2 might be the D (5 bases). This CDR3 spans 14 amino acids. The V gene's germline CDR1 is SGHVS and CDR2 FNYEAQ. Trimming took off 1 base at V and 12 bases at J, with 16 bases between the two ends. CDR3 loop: CASSLGGGREPQFF. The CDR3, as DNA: TGTGCCAGCAGCTTAGGAGGCGGGCGCGAGCCGCAGTTCTTC.

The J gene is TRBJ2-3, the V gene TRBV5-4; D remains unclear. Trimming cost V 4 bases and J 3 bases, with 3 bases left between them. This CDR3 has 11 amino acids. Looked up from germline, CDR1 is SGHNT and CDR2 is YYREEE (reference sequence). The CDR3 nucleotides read TGTGCCAGCAGCCGAACAGATACGCAGTATTTT. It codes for CASSRTDTQYF.

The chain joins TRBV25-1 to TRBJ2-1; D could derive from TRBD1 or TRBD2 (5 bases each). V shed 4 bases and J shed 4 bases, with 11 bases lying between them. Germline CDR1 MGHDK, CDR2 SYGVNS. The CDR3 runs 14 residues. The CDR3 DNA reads TGTGCCAGCAGTGGCCCGGGACCTTACAATGAGCAGTTCTTC. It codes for CASSGPGPYNEQFF.

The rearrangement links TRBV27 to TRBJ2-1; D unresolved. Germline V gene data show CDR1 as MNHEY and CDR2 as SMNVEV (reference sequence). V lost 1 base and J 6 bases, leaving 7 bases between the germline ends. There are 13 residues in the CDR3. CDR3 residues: CASSLLGTNEQFF. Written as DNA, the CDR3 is TGTGCCAGCAGTTTATTGGGAACCAATGAGCAGTTCTTC.

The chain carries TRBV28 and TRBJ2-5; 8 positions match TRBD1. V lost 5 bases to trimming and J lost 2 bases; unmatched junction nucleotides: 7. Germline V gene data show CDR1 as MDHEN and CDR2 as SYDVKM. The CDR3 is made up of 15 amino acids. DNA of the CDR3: TGTGCCAGCAGTGCCGACAGGGGACTTCAAGAGACCCAGTACTTC. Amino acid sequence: CASSADRGLQETQYF.

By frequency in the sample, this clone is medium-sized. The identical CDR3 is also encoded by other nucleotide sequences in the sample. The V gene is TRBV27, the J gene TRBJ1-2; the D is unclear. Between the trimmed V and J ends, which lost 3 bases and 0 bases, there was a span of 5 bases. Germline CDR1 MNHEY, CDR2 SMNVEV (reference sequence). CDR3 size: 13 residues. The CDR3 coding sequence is TGTGCCAGCAGTTTGGCGGCTAACTATGGCTACACCTTC. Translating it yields CASSLAANYGYTF.

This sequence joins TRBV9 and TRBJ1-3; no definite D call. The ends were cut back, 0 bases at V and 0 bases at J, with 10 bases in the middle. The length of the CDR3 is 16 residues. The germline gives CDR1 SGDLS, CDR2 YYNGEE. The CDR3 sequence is CASSVGAGFSGNTIYF. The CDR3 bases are TGTGCCAGCAGCGTAGGAGCGGGGTTCTCTGGAAACACCATATATTTT.

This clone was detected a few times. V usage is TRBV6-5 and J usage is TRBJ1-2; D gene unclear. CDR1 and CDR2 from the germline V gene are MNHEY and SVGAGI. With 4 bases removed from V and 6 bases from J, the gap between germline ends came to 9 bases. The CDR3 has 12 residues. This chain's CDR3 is CASSSALDGYTF. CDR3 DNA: TGTGCCAGCAGTTCGGCCCTCGATGGCTACACCTTC.

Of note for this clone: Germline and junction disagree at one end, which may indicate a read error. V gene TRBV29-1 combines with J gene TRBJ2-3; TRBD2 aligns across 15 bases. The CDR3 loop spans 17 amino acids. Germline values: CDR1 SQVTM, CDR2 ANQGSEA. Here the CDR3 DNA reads TGCAGCGTCGAAGGACTAGCGGGGGGGCTAAGCACAGATACGCAGTATTTT. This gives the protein CSVEGLAGGLSTDTQYF.